The 26 T cell receptor beta chains reported below all come from one sample, sequenced in a study of blood T cell repertoires in COVID-19. The assay was immunoSEQ multiplex PCR, and TCRdb's table has in-frame clones only and misses some. The repertoire holds around 220,000 clones, around 90% seen once, with 1.4% to 1.5% in the top ten. Sequenced input: peripheral blood. Receptors were obtained from a man between 18 and 29 years old with active or convalescent COVID-19.

V gene TRBV3-1 (or the pseudogene TRBV3-2) combines with J gene TRBJ1-3; possible D gene TRBD1, 6 bases. This CDR3 spans 16 amino acids. Looked up from germline, CDR1 is LGHDT and CDR2 is YNNKEL (reference sequence). V lost 0 bases and J lost 4, with 13 bases in between. CDR3 in DNA: TGTGCCAGCAGCCAAGATATCGGCGGGGGCGGAAACACCATATATTTT. Protein: CASSQDIGGGGNTIYF.

This chain connects TRBV10-3 to TRBJ2-5, with TRBD1 matching over 9 bases. This CDR3 has 14 residues. Germline loops: CDR1 ENHRY, CDR2 SYGVKD. Germline trimming cut 2 bases from V and 3 bases from J; bases unmatched to any gene: 1. As DNA, the CDR3 is TGTGCCATCAGTGAGGGGACAGGGAAAGAGACCCAGTACTTC. It codes for CAISEGTGKETQYF.

This chain uses TRBV11-2 with TRBJ1-1, with D possibly TRBD1 on 5 matching bases. Germline V CDR1 and CDR2: SGHAT, FQNNGV. V dropped 1 base and J dropped 1 base, with 10 bases sitting between them. This CDR3 spans 15 amino acids. CDR3 region: CASSLAVTGNTEAFF. The CDR3 DNA follows: TGTGCCAGCAGCTTAGCCGTCACAGGGAACACTGAAGCTTTCTTT.

V and J are TRBV19 and TRBJ1-5, with 7 bases matching TRBD1. V dropped 3 bases and J dropped 1; count of bases not matched to a gene: 12. The germline CDR1 and CDR2 sequences are LNHDA and SQIVND (reference sequence). The CDR3 is 18 residues long. The CDR3 DNA sequence: TGTGCCAGTAGTATCGAAAGGGGGCAGAGCGGGAGCAATCAGCCCCAGCATTTT. Translating gives CASSIERGQSGSNQPQHF. Combining the CDR3 with reference TRBV19 and TRBJ1-5 gives the whole variable domain DGGITQSPKYLFRKEGQNVTLSCEQNLNHDAMYWYRQDPGQGLRLIYYSQIVNDFQKGDIAEGYSVSREKKESFPLTVTSAQKNPTAFYLCASSIERGQSGSNQPQHFGDGTRLSIL.

This chain joins TRBV21-1 and TRBJ2-7; the D call in the table, TRBD1, was not verified against the DNA. TRBV21-1 is a pseudogene segment. This CDR3 region has 12 residues. The CDR3 DNA follows: TGTGCCAGCAGGGGACAGTTCTACGAGCAGTACTTC. Translated, it gives CASRGQFYEQYF.

This chain links TRBV27 with TRBJ1-4; D may be TRBD1 (6 bases). V dropped 5 bases and J dropped 8 bases, with 18 bases sitting between them. The length of the CDR3 is 15 residues. Germline loops: CDR1 MNHEY, CDR2 SMNVEV (reference sequence). CDR3 protein: CASSPNRVSLEKLFF. The DNA of the CDR3 is TGTGCCAGCAGTCCCAACAGGGTTTCTTTGGAAAAACTGTTTTTT.

The chain employs TRBV11-2 and TRBJ2-2; D perhaps matches TRBD1 (6 bases). The CDR3 sequence is 14 residues long. Trimming removed 5 bases at V and 6 bases at J, with 13 bases between. Germline assignment: CDR1 SGHAT and CDR2 FQNNGV. CDR3 sequence reads: CASSPGQSSGELFF. The CDR3 bases are TGTGCCAGCAGCCCGGGACAATCGTCCGGGGAGCTGTTTTTT.

The chain is built from TRBV7-2 and TRBJ1-1, with TRBD1 as a possible D gene (6 bases). Looked up from germline, CDR1 is SGHTA and CDR2 is FQGNSA. Trimming shortened V by 5 bases and J by 4 bases, and 17 bases separated the two germline ends. CDR3 length: 15 residues. CDR3 protein: CASSPLGGGITEAFF. For the CDR3, the DNA is TGTGCCAGCAGCCCCCTAGGGGGGGGAATCACTGAAGCTTTCTTT.

The CDR3 region has the DNA TGTGCCAGCAGCTTTGAAGGACAGGGGAGAGAGCAGTACTTC. Its protein is CASSFEGQGREQYF. The chain recombines TRBV7-9 with TRBJ2-7, with 9 bases aligning to TRBD1. The J segment lost 7 bases and the V segment lost 3 bases, leaving 7 bases of the junction unmatched. CDR1 SEHNR and CDR2 FQNEAQ come from the germline V gene (reference sequence). The CDR3 extends over 14 amino acids.

The chain employs TRBV11-2 and TRBJ2-3; TRBD2 aligns across 12 bases. Germline loops: CDR1 SGHAT, CDR2 FQNNGV. This CDR3 spans 15 amino acids. V trimming: 3 bases; J trimming: 6 bases; junction bases outside the gene matches: 4. CDR3 DNA: TGTGCCAGCAGCTTCCTAGGACTAGCGGGGGATACGCAGTATTTT. This gives the protein CASSFLGLAGDTQYF.

This chain connects TRBV30 to TRBJ1-2, with D maybe TRBD1 (5 bases). V lost 1 base, J lost 8 bases, and 11 bases lay in between. Germline values: CDR1 GTSNPN, CDR2 SVGIG (reference sequence). This CDR3 region has 12 residues. The DNA for the CDR3 is TGTGCCTGGAGTGCAGACAGTCCCGGCTACACCTTC. Its protein is CAWSADSPGYTF.

V and J are TRBV10-1 and TRBJ1-1; a weak D match, TRBD1 (5 bases). This CDR3 comprises 16 residues. From germline, CDR1 is WNHNN and CDR2 SYGVQD (reference sequence). V was trimmed by 5 bases and J by 1 base, leaving 17 bases between them. CDR3 DNA: TGCGCCAGCAGTCGGCTCCGCGATCAGGGGAACACTGAAGCTTTCTTT. Protein product: CASSRLRDQGNTEAFF.

The genes are TRBV7-8 and TRBJ2-1; D call uncertain. Germline V CDR1 and CDR2: SGHVS, FQNEAQ. The CDR3 spans 11 residues. V lost 3 bases to trimming and J lost 9 bases, with 6 bases between them. In DNA form, the CDR3 reads TGTGCCAGCAGCTTGGTCGGTGAGCAGTTCTTC. Encoded protein: CASSLVGEQFF.

This chain uses TRBV5-1 with TRBJ2-3; 8 nucleotides match TRBD2. V lost 1 base and J lost 6; bases outside the gene matches: 10. This CDR3 has 16 residues. In germline, CDR1 is SGHRS, CDR2 YFSETQ. The CDR3 loop is CASSLYGGRQSDTQYF. In nucleotides, the CDR3 is TGCGCCAGCAGCTTGTATGGCGGGAGGCAATCGGATACGCAGTATTTT.

This clone has just one count. CDR3 nucleotide sequence: TGTGCCAGCAGCTCTAGAAGTGGCTTTTTCAGTGAAGCTTTCTTT. This sequence encodes CASSSRSGFFSEAFF. The chain carries TRBV11-2 and TRBJ1-1; D is undetermined. The CDR3 has 15 amino acids. Between the trimmed V and J ends, which lost 4 bases and 7 bases, there was a span of 19 bases. The V gene's germline CDR1 is SGHAT and CDR2 FQNNGV.

The CDR3, as DNA: TGTGCCAGTAGTATCGATATCAGGGGTATCGGCTATGGCTACACCTTC. The encoded protein is CASSIDIRGIGYGYTF. The rearrangement uses TRBV19 and TRBJ1-2; TRBD1 is a possible D gene (6 bases). CDR1 and CDR2 from the germline V gene are LNHDA and SQIVND (reference sequence). The length of the CDR3 is 16 residues. Trimming pared 3 bases from V and 4 bases from J, leaving 18 bases between.

CDR3 sequence (DNA): TGTGCCAGCAGTTACGACGGAGCTAACTATGGCTACACCTTC. This sequence encodes CASSYDGANYGYTF. The V and J genes are TRBV6-6 and TRBJ1-2; D is undetermined. Trimming removed 2 bases from V and 0 bases from J, with 7 bases in between. Germline CDR1 MNHNY, CDR2 SVGAGI (reference sequence). This CDR3 spans 14 amino acids.

In nucleotides, the CDR3 is TGTGCCAGCAGTCCCCGGGTAGCGGGAGAGAATGAGCAGTTCTTC. This encodes CASSPRVAGENEQFF. J is TRBJ2-1 and V is TRBV28, with 9 bases that match TRBD2. V shed 5 bases and J 7 bases; nucleotides not matched to a gene: 9. Per germline, CDR1 MDHEN and CDR2 SYDVKM. CDR3 length: 15 residues.

The rearrangement uses TRBV5-1 and TRBJ2-2; TRBD2 matches at 7 bases. V was clipped by 4 bases and J by 0 bases; unmatched bases: 6. Looked up from germline, CDR1 is SGHRS and CDR2 is YFSETQ. This CDR3 is 16 amino acids long. CDR3 residues: CASSATSPPNTGELFF. DNA of the CDR3: TGCGCCAGCAGCGCGACTAGCCCCCCGAACACCGGGGAGCTGTTTTTT.

The rearrangement links TRBV7-2 to TRBJ1-1; no definite D call. Germline lookup yields CDR1 SGHTA and CDR2 FQGNSA. The V end lost 5 bases, the J end lost 7 bases, and 11 bases lay between the germline ends. This CDR3 has 12 amino acids. This CDR3 reads CASSPQQIEAFF. CDR3 sequence (DNA): TGTGCCAGCAGCCCCCAACAGATTGAAGCTTTCTTT.

J is TRBJ1-5 and V is TRBV27, with 7 bases identical to TRBD1. The germline V gene has CDR1 MNHEY and CDR2 SMNVEV (reference sequence). J was trimmed by 1 base and V by 5 bases; bases with no gene match: 2. The CDR3 covers 14 residues. The CDR3 region is CASSEQGSNQPQHF. DNA for the CDR3: TGTGCCAGCAGTGAACAGGGGAGCAATCAGCCCCAGCATTTT.

This chain joins TRBV7-9 and TRBJ2-1; D is possibly TRBD2 (5 bases). Germline V CDR1 and CDR2: SEHNR, FQNEAQ (reference sequence). Trimming cost V 4 bases and J 8 bases, with 6 bases left between them. The CDR3 has 11 amino acids. This chain's CDR3 is CASSWGDEQFF. CDR3 coding DNA: TGTGCCAGCAGCTGGGGAGATGAGCAGTTCTTC.

The rearrangement links TRBV4-2 to TRBJ2-1, with TRBD1 matching over 10 bases. This CDR3 has 15 amino acids. Germline CDR1 is LGHNA and CDR2 is YNFKEQ. Unmatched junction bases numbered 7, after V lost 6 bases and J lost 5 bases. CDR3 coding DNA: TGTGCCAGCAGTCTCGGACAGGGGGAAGACAATGAGCAGTTCTTC. The encoded protein is CASSLGQGEDNEQFF.

This sequence joins TRBV2 and TRBJ2-1; weak D call: TRBD1 (5 bases). The germline gives CDR1 SNHLY, CDR2 FYNNEI. The CDR3 contains 14 residues. V was cut by 3 bases and J by 0 bases, with 6 bases left in between. CDR3 bases: TGTGCCAGCAGTGAGACAGACTCCTACAATGAGCAGTTCTTC. It is translated as CASSETDSYNEQFF.

The gene calls are TRBV7-9 and TRBJ1-2, with TRBD1 identical over 9 bases. Trimming removed 4 bases from V and 4 bases from J; junction bases left unmatched: 7. This CDR3 spans 15 amino acids. Germline V lookup: CDR1 SEHNR, CDR2 FQNEAQ (reference sequence). CDR3 sequence: CASSSSGDRAYGYTF. The CDR3, as DNA: TGTGCCAGCAGCTCCAGCGGGGACAGGGCCTATGGCTACACCTTC.

This clone has a handful of counts. The chain has TRBV24-1 and TRBJ1-1; tentative D call: TRBD1 (5 bases). The germline gives CDR1 KGHDR, CDR2 SFDVKD. CDR3 length: 16 residues. The V end lost 5 bases, the J end lost 1 base, and 16 bases lay between the germline ends. Written as DNA, the CDR3 is TGTGCCACCAGTGGCCACGTACAGGAGACGAACACTGAAGCTTTCTTT. Translated: CATSGHVQETNTEAFF.